A selection of T cell receptor beta chains follows, all from one sample in a study of response to subunit inactivated influenza vaccine. One entry per CDR3 protein, called by TCRdb with MiXCR from the RT-PCR reads. The sample has around 520,000 distinct CDR3 sequences, roughly 27% seen once. This material consisted of CD4+ T cells sorted from PBMCs, taken about 5 days after vaccination. The receptors here all came from a man aged 50-60 years who received an inactivated influenza vaccine. The CDR3 runs from the conserved cysteine through the conserved F or W. Each record gives: clone size, D gene, CDR3 length, V gene, J gene, CDR3 DNA, CDR3 protein. A D gene is named only where the DNA matches it firmly. The listing skips clone size in some rows; elsewhere it reads once, few, many or a size class.

>-|-|13|TRBV4-3|TRBJ2-5
TGCGCCAGCAGCCAAGAGATCCAAGAGACCCAGTACTTC
CASSQEIQETQYF
>few|TRBD2|14|TRBV5-1|TRBJ2-3
TGCGCCAGCAGTTATAGCGGGAGTAGGGATACGCAGTATTTT
CASSYSGSRDTQYF
>few|TRBD1|12|TRBV5-1|TRBJ1-2
TGCGCCAGCAGCTTACAGGGGGATACTCGCACCTTC
CASSLQGDTRTF
>-|TRBD1|14|TRBV12-3/TRBV12-4|TRBJ2-5
TGTGCCAGCACTCCGACAGGGCCCCAAGAGACCCAGTACTTC
CASTPTGPQETQYF
>-|TRBD2|18|TRBV11-1|TRBJ2-1
TGTGCCAGCAGCTCCGGGACTAGCGGGACTCCCCGGGGGAATGAGCAGTTCTTC
CASSSGTSGTPRGNEQFF
>-|TRBD2|16|TRBV11-2|TRBJ2-1
TGTGCCAGCAGCTTAGTGCCTAGCGGGGGGGCCACTGAGCAGTTCTTC
CASSLVPSGGATEQFF
>few|-|15|TRBV5-1|TRBJ2-3
TGCGCCAGCAGCTTGGTCCAGGGAAGCACAGATACGCAGTATTTT
CASSLVQGSTDTQYF
>-|-|15|TRBV7-2|TRBJ2-1
TGTGCCAGCAGCTTGCTTGGGGGGAGTACCAATGAGCAGTTCTTC
CASSLLGGSTNEQFF
>few|-|15|TRBV12-3/TRBV12-4|TRBJ2-3
TGTGCCAGCAGTTTCGCAGGGAGTATAACAGATACGCAGTATTTT
CASSFAGSITDTQYF
>many|-|11|TRBV20-1|TRBJ1-4
TGCAGTGCCCGGTTCTCGGAAAAACTGTTTTTT
CSARFSEKLFF
>-|-|15|TRBV4-1|TRBJ1-2
TGCGCCAGCAGCCAAGATGTCACAGTTGGAGGTGGCTACACCTTC
CASSQDVTVGGGYTF
>-|-|14|TRBV29-1|TRBJ2-1
TGCAGCGCCCGCCCGGGATACTCCTACAATGAGCAGTTCTTC
CSARPGYSYNEQFF
>-|TRBD2|13|TRBV6-1|TRBJ2-7
TGTGCCAGCAGTGCTTTTCGGGGGGTCGAGCAGTACTTC
CASSAFRGVEQYF
>few|TRBD1|14|TRBV2|TRBJ1-2
TGTGCCAGCAGTGAAAGACAGGGGAACTATGGCTACACCTTC
CASSERQGNYGYTF
>-|-|14|TRBV28|TRBJ1-5
TGTGCCACCACCACAGGAGTCAGGTCTCAGCCCCAGCATTTT
CATTTGVRSQPQHF
>few|-|15|TRBV9|TRBJ2-3
TGTGCCAGCAGCGTACTAGGGAACGCAGCAGATACGCAGTATTTT
CASSVLGNAADTQYF
>few|-|13|TRBV14|TRBJ1-5
TGTGCCAGCAGCCAAGGGATGGGACAGCCCCAGCATTTT
CASSQGMGQPQHF
>-|TRBD2|17|TRBV7-2|TRBJ2-3
TGTGCCAGCAGCAGACTAGCGGGAGGGTTCCCGGCAGATACGCAGTATTTT
CASSRLAGGFPADTQYF
>-|-|14|TRBV10-2|TRBJ2-5
TGCGCCAGCAGGACGCCGGGACCCGATGAGACCCAGTACTTC
CASRTPGPDETQYF
>few|TRBD1|16|TRBV6-1|TRBJ2-2
TGTGCCAGCAGTGAACAGACAGGGTCGAACACCGGGGAGCTGTTTTTT
CASSEQTGSNTGELFF
>few|TRBD1|13|TRBV20-1|TRBJ2-2
TGCAGTGCTACGGGACAGGGAGCCGGGGAGCTGTTTTTT
CSATGQGAGELFF
>few|-|14|TRBV7-8|TRBJ1-6
TGTGCCAGCAGCCAACGGACTCACCAGCACCCCCTCCACTTT
CASSQRTHQHPLHF
>-|TRBD1|16|TRBV5-1|TRBJ2-7
TGCGCCAGCAGCTTGGACAGGACAGGACCTTCCTACGAGCAGTACTTC
CASSLDRTGPSYEQYF
>once|-|14|TRBV4-2|TRBJ2-3
TGTGCCAGCAGCCAAGCAGGGCTCCAACGTACGCAGTATTTT
CASSQAGLQRTQYF
>few|-|14|TRBV25-1|TRBJ2-7
TGTGCCAGCAGTTCCTTCGGACAGCCCTACGAGCAGTACTTC
CASSSFGQPYEQYF
>-|-|13|TRBV4-1|TRBJ2-7
TGCGCCAGCAGCCAAGCCGTCTCCGTCGAGCAGTACTTC
CASSQAVSVEQYF
>-|-|14|TRBV19|TRBJ2-5
TGTGCCAGTAGTAGGGTCCCGCTCGGAGAGACCCAGTACTTC
CASSRVPLGETQYF
>-|-|15|TRBV19|TRBJ1-4
TGTGCCAGTAGGACCCGTATGGGCAGAAATGAAAAACTGTTTTTT
CASRTRMGRNEKLFF
>-|-|14|TRBV24-1|TRBJ1-2
TGTGCCACCAGTGATTGGCGGACGGCCTATGGCTACACCTTC
CATSDWRTAYGYTF